A single sample is the source of the 27 T cell receptor beta chains below, sequenced in a study of cytomegalovirus exposure and HLA in healthy donors (dated by TCRdb to 2016 to 2017). Libraries were prepared through the immunoSEQ multiplex PCR assay. The multiplex PCR relied on a mix of 60 forward primers for TCR Vbeta segments and 13 reverse primers for TCR Jbeta segments. The table was pulled from immuneACCESS by TCRdb, which kept in-frame rearrangements only. Such tables lose some clones; where checked, under half of the loss comes from unresolved V genes, and the rest has no known cause. Within this sample are approximately 100,000 clones, with approximately 80% of them counted one time only. The ten largest make up roughly 12% of the sample. The source material was PBMCs. Every receptor here comes from a woman aged 40-49 years in good health and CMV-seropositive.

J is TRBJ1-2 and V is TRBV6-5; D is uncertain. CDR3 length: 11 residues. CDR1 is MNHEY, CDR2 SVGAGI, per germline. V dropped 6 bases and J dropped 8 bases, with 10 bases sitting between them. Written as DNA, the CDR3 is TGTGCCAGCAGCGAACGCGGGGGCTACACCTTC. It specifies CASSERGGYTF.

The rearrangement links TRBV25-1 to TRBJ2-7; D perhaps matches TRBD1 (6 bases). V was trimmed by 5 bases and J by 0 bases, leaving 11 bases between them. Per the germline V gene, CDR1 is MGHDK and CDR2 is SYGVNS. This CDR3 has 14 amino acids. CDR3 sequence (DNA): TGTGCCAGCAGTTCCGGGACAAGCTCCTACGAGCAGTACTTC. Protein: CASSSGTSSYEQYF.

The J gene is TRBJ2-1, the V gene TRBV18, with a weak D call TRBD2 (5 bases). V was trimmed by 3 bases and J by 9 bases, leaving 6 bases between them. Germline V gives CDR1 KGHSH, CDR2 LQKENI. This CDR3 has 11 amino acids. The CDR3 DNA is TGTGCCAGCTCACCTAGCGCTGAGCAGTTCTTC. It yields the protein CASSPSAEQFF.

The V gene is TRBV25-1, the J gene TRBJ1-4; TRBD1 is a possible D gene (5 bases). Deletions cut 6 bases from V and 8 bases from J, with 10 bases between. Germline V gene sequence: CDR1 MGHDK, CDR2 SYGVNS. The CDR3 length is 12 residues. CDR3 sequence: CASSGQGEKLFF. The CDR3 nucleotides read TGTGCCAGCAGCGGACAAGGGGAAAAACTGTTTTTT.

The V and J genes are TRBV27 and TRBJ2-3, with D unclear. There are 15 residues in the CDR3. Per the germline V gene, CDR1 is MNHEY and CDR2 is SMNVEV (reference sequence). The ends were cut back, 1 base at V and 2 bases at J, with 10 bases in the middle. This CDR3 is CASSLFQQFTDTQYF. The DNA for the CDR3 is TGTGCCAGCAGTTTATTCCAACAGTTCACAGATACGCAGTATTTT.

The V gene is TRBV11-1, the J gene TRBJ1-2; D perhaps matches TRBD1 (5 bases). There are 15 residues in the CDR3. V was shortened by 1 base and J by 8 bases, with 17 bases between the two germline ends. Germline V gives CDR1 SGHAT, CDR2 FQDESV (reference sequence). The CDR3 nucleotides are TGTGCCAGCAGCTTAGTGCGCAGGGAGGGAAGGGGCTACACCTTC. Protein product: CASSLVRREGRGYTF.

The sample holds a few counts of this clone. The chain employs TRBV27 and TRBJ2-7; perhaps TRBD1 as D (6 bases). The CDR3 length is 13 residues. V shed 5 bases and J shed 12 bases, with 20 bases lying between them. Germline V gene sequence: CDR1 MNHEY, CDR2 SMNVEV (reference sequence). The CDR3 bases are TGTGCCAGCAGTCCCAGGGACACTCGATCGCGGTACTTC. Its protein product is CASSPRDTRSRYF.

The J gene is TRBJ2-5, the V gene TRBV6-5; D perhaps matches TRBD2 (6 bases). This CDR3 has 14 residues. Germline V lookup: CDR1 MNHEY, CDR2 SVGAGI. The ends were cut back, 5 bases at V and 4 bases at J, with 14 bases in the middle. Here the CDR3 reads CASSDGLSRETQYF. The CDR3, as DNA: TGTGCCAGCAGTGATGGACTAAGCCGAGAGACCCAGTACTTC.

The V and J genes are TRBV6-5 and TRBJ2-1; the D gene is possibly TRBD2 (6 bases). Germline lookup yields CDR1 MNHEY and CDR2 SVGAGI. Trimming removed 4 bases at V and 4 bases at J, with 8 bases between. The CDR3 covers 13 residues. The CDR3 nucleotides are TGTGCCAGCAGTTCGGACTATTACAATGAGCAGTTCTTC. It yields the protein CASSSDYYNEQFF.

This clone was counted a few times. This chain uses TRBV7-9 with TRBJ1-4; D is unresolved. In germline, CDR1 is SEHNR, CDR2 FQNEAQ (reference sequence). V was shortened by 3 bases and J by 5 bases, with 4 bases between the two germline ends. The CDR3 runs 12 residues. The DNA of the CDR3 is TGTGCCAGCAGCTTCCCGAATGAAAAACTGTTTTTT. Amino acids: CASSFPNEKLFF.

The rearrangement links TRBV7-9 to TRBJ2-1, with D possibly being TRBD1 (5 bases). Trimming shortened V by 3 bases and J by 7 bases, and 7 bases separated the two germline ends. CDR3 length: 12 residues. Germline CDR1 reads SEHNR; CDR2 reads FQNEAQ (reference sequence). The CDR3 nucleotides read TGTGCCAGCAGCTTCACAGGTAATGAGCAGTTCTTC. It codes for CASSFTGNEQFF.

This clone was seen only once. The chain uses TRBV5-4 and TRBJ1-5; 7 positions match TRBD1. The trim removed 10 bases at V and 3 bases at J, leaving 10 bases unmatched. The germline CDR1 and CDR2 sequences are SGHNT and YYREEE (reference sequence). The CDR3 loop spans 14 amino acids. The CDR3 nucleotides read TGTGCCGAGAGGGCGGGACAGAACAATCAGCCCCAGCATTTT. This gives the protein CAERAGQNNQPQHF.

The J gene is TRBJ1-1, the V gene TRBV7-2; tentatively, D is TRBD1 (5 bases). CDR3 length: 17 residues. Germline CDR1 reads SGHTA; CDR2 reads FQGNSA. V lost 5 bases, J lost 0 bases, and 19 bases lay in between. The CDR3 is CASSTEGQGDLNTEAFF. In nucleotides, the CDR3 is TGTGCCAGCAGCACGGAGGGGCAGGGAGATTTGAACACTGAAGCTTTCTTT.

The gene calls are TRBV4-2 and TRBJ2-7; 7 bases fit TRBD2. The CDR3 covers 15 residues. The ends lost 0 bases at V and 2 bases at J; junction bases unmatched: 4. Germline V gene lookup returns CDR1 LGHNA and CDR2 YNFKEQ. The CDR3 coding sequence is TGTGCCAGCAGCCAAGATGCTAGCGGTACCTACGAGCAGTACTTC. Amino acids: CASSQDASGTYEQYF.

V is TRBV6-4 and J is TRBJ1-2; 8 nucleotides match TRBD1. CDR3 length: 13 residues. Germline V lookup: CDR1 MRHNA, CDR2 SNTAGT. V lost 6 bases to trimming and J lost 6 bases; unmatched junction nucleotides: 6. CDR3 nucleotide sequence: TGTGCCAGCAGCCTCGGACAGGGCCATGGCTACACCTTC. This gives the protein CASSLGQGHGYTF.

The chain uses TRBV6-1 and TRBJ1-2, with D uncertain. The CDR3 length is 13 residues. Deletions cut 2 bases from V and 0 bases from J, with 4 bases between. CDR1 and CDR2 (germline): MNHNS, SASEGT. The CDR3 loop is CASSESTNYGYTF. DNA of the CDR3: TGTGCCAGCAGTGAATCTACTAACTATGGCTACACCTTC.

The rearrangement links TRBV12-5 to TRBJ2-3; D may be TRBD2 (6 bases). The CDR3 covers 17 residues. Germline assignment: CDR1 LGHNT and CDR2 FRNRAP. Trimming left V 6 bases short and J 4 bases short, with 23 bases between. The CDR3 loop reads CASGSRGGYFEADTQYF. CDR3 nucleotides: TGTGCTAGTGGCTCGCGGGGCGGTTACTTTGAGGCAGATACGCAGTATTTT.

The chain has TRBV5-1 and TRBJ2-2; D may be TRBD1 (5 bases). The germline V and J ends were trimmed by 4 bases and 6 bases, with 16 bases remaining between them. The CDR3 is made up of 15 amino acids. Germline V gene sequence: CDR1 SGHRS, CDR2 YFSETQ. This CDR3 is CASSADRVGAGELFF. CDR3 in DNA: TGCGCCAGCAGCGCTGACAGAGTAGGGGCCGGGGAGCTGTTTTTT. Full variable domain (outside the CDR3, taken from reference TRBV5-1 and TRBJ2-2): KAGVTQTPRYLIKTRGQQVTLSCSPISGHRSVSWYQQTPGQGLQFLFEYFSETQRNKGNFPGRFSGRQFSNSRSEMNVSTLELGDSALYLCASSADRVGAGELFFGEGSRLTVL.

As for this clone: The identical CDR3 is also encoded by other nucleotide sequences in the sample. The rearrangement uses TRBV6-5 and TRBJ1-4, with 10 bases identical to TRBD1. Trimming removed 8 bases from V and 7 bases from J; junction bases left unmatched: 4. Germline loops: CDR1 MNHEY, CDR2 SVGAGI. The CDR3 spans 13 residues. The CDR3 DNA sequence: TGTGCCAGCTCGGACAGGGGGGGTGAAAAACTGTTTTTT. Translating it yields CASSDRGGEKLFF.

This rearrangement joins TRBV25-1 to TRBJ2-7; a weak D match, TRBD2 (5 bases). With 5 bases removed from V and 3 bases from J, the gap between germline ends came to 8 bases. The CDR3 covers 12 residues. Looked up from germline, CDR1 is MGHDK and CDR2 is SYGVNS. Here the CDR3 reads CASSILGYEQYF. Written as DNA, the CDR3 is TGTGCCAGCAGTATACTAGGCTACGAGCAGTACTTC.

The gene calls are TRBV19 and TRBJ1-3, with D possibly matching TRBD1 (6 bases). Trimming removed 3 bases at V and 4 bases at J, with 13 bases between. Germline CDR1 and CDR2: LNHDA and SQIVND (reference sequence). The CDR3 consists of 15 residues. The CDR3 nucleotides are TGTGCCAGTAGTATTGGGGGCGCGAACGGAAACACCATATATTTT. Its translation: CASSIGGANGNTIYF.

The chain joins TRBV6-1 to TRBJ1-4; TRBD1 matches at 10 bases. There are 15 residues in the CDR3. V gave up 2 bases and J gave up 14 bases; unmatched junction bases: 11. Germline CDR1 reads MNHNS; CDR2 reads SASEGT. The CDR3 loop is CASSERVTGGARLFF. Here the CDR3 DNA reads TGTGCCAGCAGTGAACGGGTGACAGGGGGCGCACGGCTGTTTTTT.

The chain recombines TRBV27 with TRBJ1-2; no reliable D call. This CDR3 region has 12 residues. V was pared by 0 bases and J by 6 bases, with 5 bases between. CDR1 and CDR2 from the germline V gene are MNHEY and SMNVEV (reference sequence). CDR3 nucleotides: TGTGCCAGCAGTTTATCTGGGCATGGCTACACCTTC. Translating gives CASSLSGHGYTF.

The chain links TRBV19 to TRBJ1-5; 7 nucleotides match TRBD1. Germline CDR1 and CDR2: LNHDA and SQIVND (reference sequence). The CDR3 spans 16 residues. With 4 bases clipped from V and 1 base from J, the junction kept 7 bases outside the gene matches. The CDR3 protein is CASSRDRVGSNQPQHF. CDR3 in DNA: TGTGCCAGTAGTAGAGACAGGGTGGGAAGCAATCAGCCCCAGCATTTT. The variable domain in full, completed from reference TRBV19 and TRBJ1-5, reads DGGITQSPKYLFRKEGQNVTLSCEQNLNHDAMYWYRQDPGQGLRLIYYSQIVNDFQKGDIAEGYSVSREKKESFPLTVTSAQKNPTAFYLCASSRDRVGSNQPQHFGDGTRLSIL.

This rearrangement joins TRBV13 to TRBJ1-1; D possibly corresponds to TRBD1 (5 bases). Germline CDR1 reads PRHDT; CDR2 reads FYEKMQ (reference sequence). Trimming took 4 bases from V and 4 from J, leaving 19 bases between them. The CDR3 length is 16 residues. In nucleotides, the CDR3 is TGTGCCAGCAGCTATAAACAGGAGAGGTCGGGCACTGAAGCTTTCTTT. This encodes CASSYKQERSGTEAFF.

This clone was found a few times. The rearrangement uses TRBV7-9 and TRBJ1-6, with unresolved D. The CDR3 totals 14 residues. The germline V and J ends were trimmed by 2 bases and 10 bases, with 12 bases remaining between them. Germline assignment: CDR1 SEHNR and CDR2 FQNEAQ (reference sequence). The CDR3 protein is CASSLIEGKSPLHF. The DNA of the CDR3 is TGTGCCAGCAGCTTAATTGAGGGAAAGTCACCCCTCCACTTT.

The chain joins TRBV18 to TRBJ2-7; D might be TRBD1 (6 bases). Germline loops: CDR1 KGHSH, CDR2 LQKENI. The CDR3 loop spans 14 amino acids. Trimming took off 0 bases at V and 3 bases at J, with 9 bases between the two ends. The CDR3 DNA reads TGTGCCAGCTCACCACCGCACAGGGACTACGAGCAGTACTTC. It is translated as CASSPPHRDYEQYF. The full variable domain, with the rest looked up from reference TRBV18 and TRBJ2-7, is NAGVMQNPRHLVRRRGQEARLRCSPMKGHSHVYWYRQLPEEGLKFMVYLQKENIIDESGMPKERFSAEFPKEGPSILRIQQVVRGDSAAYFCASSPPHRDYEQYFGPGTRLTVT.